The 21 T cell receptor beta chains listed next were all sequenced from one sample in a study of T cell responses to AZD1222 COVID-19 vaccine. Assay: immunoSEQ multiplex PCR; the TCRdb copy retains only in-frame clones and omits some. The data hold approximately 180,000 clones, with almost 90% observed a single time. Here the sequenced sample was peripheral blood, taken on day 0 of AZD1222 vaccination. These TCRs come from an adult in good health.

The chain links TRBV5-5 to TRBJ2-1, with 8 bases matching TRBD1. The CDR3 totals 14 residues. Germline V gives CDR1 SGHKS, CDR2 YYEKEE (reference sequence). V lost 4 bases to trimming and J lost 4 bases; unmatched junction nucleotides: 4. In DNA form, the CDR3 reads TGTGCCAGCAGCCCATGGGACAGGTACAATGAGCAGTTCTTC. Encoded protein: CASSPWDRYNEQFF.

This clone was counted once. The V and J genes are TRBV19 and TRBJ1-1; D is possibly TRBD1 (6 bases). V lost 5 bases to trimming and J lost 5 bases, with 24 bases between them. Germline V gives CDR1 LNHDA, CDR2 SQIVND (reference sequence). This CDR3 is 17 amino acids long. The DNA of the CDR3 is TGTGCCAGTAGTCCACCATCTTTGACAGGTCGCTGGACTGAAGCTTTCTTT. Protein: CASSPPSLTGRWTEAFF.

The chain carries TRBV6-2 or TRBV6-3 and TRBJ1-5; D uncertain. The CDR3 is 13 residues long. The ends were cut back, 2 bases at V and 7 bases at J, with 9 bases in the middle. Germline assignment: CDR1 MNHEY and CDR2 SVGEGT. The CDR3 DNA reads TGTGCCAGCAGTTACGGTCTTTGGCAGCCCCAGCATTTT. Encoded protein: CASSYGLWQPQHF.

This clone was seen once. The V and J genes are TRBV9 and TRBJ2-2; D gene ambiguous. The germline V and J ends were trimmed by 5 bases and 0 bases, with 17 bases remaining between them. Germline V gene data show CDR1 as SGDLS and CDR2 as YYNGEE. CDR3 size: 17 residues. The CDR3 DNA reads TGTGCCAGCAGTACACGACGGGCAGACGCGAACACCGGGGAGCTGTTTTTT. Its protein product is CASSTRRADANTGELFF.

The chain recombines TRBV9 with TRBJ1-1; no firm D call. V was pared by 0 bases and J by 4 bases, with 10 bases between. The CDR3 runs 14 residues. The germline V gene encodes CDR1 SGDLS and CDR2 YYNGEE. The CDR3 DNA reads TGTGCCAGCAGCGTAGATTTTGGCTTCACTGAAGCTTTCTTT. Protein: CASSVDFGFTEAFF.

This clone was counted a few times. This chain links TRBV6-5 with TRBJ2-7, with 10 bases aligning to TRBD1. The ends lost 7 bases at V and 3 bases at J; junction bases unmatched: 6. Germline-derived CDR1 and CDR2 are MNHEY and SVGAGI. The CDR3 contains 14 residues. CDR3 protein: CASTSGDRGYEQYF. The CDR3 DNA sequence: TGTGCCAGCACTTCTGGGGACAGGGGCTACGAGCAGTACTTC.

This clone has a single count. The junction shows a germline mismatch at one end, possibly a read error. The chain uses TRBV6-2 or TRBV6-3 and TRBJ2-3; D may match TRBD1 or TRBD2 (6 bases each). The CDR3 loop spans 12 amino acids. Looked up from germline, CDR1 is MNHEY and CDR2 is SVGEGT. The CDR3 sequence is CASSDRDTTAGF. In nucleotides, the CDR3 is TGTGCCAGCAGTGACCGGGACACCACAGCGGGTTTT.

J is TRBJ2-7 and V is TRBV10-3; TRBD1 matches at 10 bases. This CDR3 has 14 residues. The junction had 8 bases not matched to a gene; V was cut back by 5 bases and J by 7 bases. Looked up from germline, CDR1 is ENHRY and CDR2 is SYGVKD. CDR3: CAISPGQGIREQYF. CDR3 nucleotides: TGTGCCATCAGTCCGGGACAGGGGATAAGAGAGCAGTACTTC.

The chain couples TRBV30 to TRBJ1-3; D may be TRBD1 (5 bases). The CDR3 loop spans 13 amino acids. Per germline, CDR1 GTSNPN and CDR2 SVGIG (reference sequence). The V end was cut by 2 bases, the J end by 4 bases, with 9 bases between. DNA for the CDR3: TGTGCCTGGAGTTCTTCAGGGGGAAACACCATATATTTT. This sequence encodes CAWSSSGGNTIYF.

In DNA, the CDR3 is TGTGCCAGCAGCTTAGAGGGGAGCTTGAACACTGAAGCTTTCTTT. Residues: CASSLEGSLNTEAFF. The chain carries TRBV11-2 and TRBJ1-1; D uncertain. CDR3 length equals 15 residues. Germline CDR1 is SGHAT and CDR2 is FQNNGV. V shed 0 bases and J shed 0 bases, with 8 bases lying between them.

The chain combines TRBV20-1 with TRBJ1-2, with D hard to call. The CDR3 runs 10 residues. Germline loops: CDR1 DFQATT, CDR2 SNEGSKA (reference sequence). The CDR3: CSPPNYGYTF. The DNA of the CDR3 is TGCAGCCCCCCTAACTATGGCTACACCTTC.

In its sample, this clone was seen once. This rearrangement joins TRBV30 to TRBJ1-2, with unresolved D. CDR3 length: 18 amino acids. Trimming took off 0 bases at V and 4 bases at J, with 24 bases between the two ends. Germline CDR1 and CDR2: GTSNPN and SVGIG (reference sequence). The CDR3 DNA reads as TGTGCCTGGAGTGTATTTACGGGTCGGCTCCGGGTCAGCTATGGCTACACCTTC. As protein: CAWSVFTGRLRVSYGYTF.

This clone has only a few counts. This same CDR3 is encoded by further DNA sequences in the sample. The chain uses TRBV19 and TRBJ2-1; D call uncertain. This CDR3 comprises 15 residues. Germline V CDR1 and CDR2: LNHDA, SQIVND (reference sequence). The germline V and J ends were trimmed by 5 bases and 0 bases, with 11 bases remaining between them. CDR3 loop: CASSADRSSYNEQFF. In nucleotides, the CDR3 is TGTGCCAGTAGTGCTGACCGTAGCTCCTACAATGAGCAGTTCTTC.

The chain recombines TRBV27 with TRBJ1-1; possibly TRBD1 for D (6 bases). V was cut by 5 bases and J by 1 base, with 11 bases left in between. The germline V gene encodes CDR1 MNHEY and CDR2 SMNVEV (reference sequence). The CDR3 spans 14 residues. CDR3 sequence (DNA): TGTGCCAGCAGTCCAGGGGTAAGGAACACTGAAGCTTTCTTT. It codes for CASSPGVRNTEAFF.

CDR3 sequence: CASSTGYQPQHF. Here the CDR3 DNA reads TGTGCCAGTAGTACAGGGTATCAGCCCCAGCATTTT. J is TRBJ1-5 and V is TRBV19; tentatively, D is TRBD1 (5 bases). The CDR3 loop spans 12 amino acids. Germline CDR1 is LNHDA and CDR2 is SQIVND (reference sequence). The V end was cut by 4 bases, the J end by 5 bases, with 6 bases between.

The V and J genes are TRBV2 and TRBJ1-3; 8 bases map to TRBD1. V lost 2 bases to trimming and J lost 4 bases; unmatched junction nucleotides: 10. Germline CDR1 SNHLY, CDR2 FYNNEI. This CDR3 has 17 amino acids. CDR3 protein: CASSEPGTGPRGNTIYF. The CDR3 nucleotides read TGTGCCAGCAGTGAACCTGGGACAGGCCCAAGGGGAAACACCATATATTTT.

The chain carries TRBV18 and TRBJ1-4; D gene uncertain. Trimming cost V 0 bases and J 6 bases, with 14 bases left between them. The CDR3 has 16 residues. Germline CDR1 KGHSH, CDR2 LQKENI. CDR3 amino acids: CASSPPTGDGDEKLFF. The CDR3 DNA reads TGTGCCAGCTCACCACCGACGGGCGATGGGGATGAAAAACTGTTTTTT.

This sequence joins TRBV5-4 and TRBJ2-5; D is perhaps TRBD2 (5 bases). Per the germline V gene, CDR1 is SGHNT and CDR2 is YYREEE (reference sequence). CDR3 length: 13 amino acids. The V and J ends lost 1 base and 5 bases respectively, with 9 bases between them. The CDR3 reads CASSLSRGETQYF. In DNA form, the CDR3 reads TGTGCCAGCAGCTTGAGCCGAGGGGAGACCCAGTACTTC.

The chain is built from TRBV6-5 and TRBJ2-1; tentatively, D is TRBD2 (6 bases). This CDR3 comprises 15 residues. V was cut by 4 bases and J by 3 bases, with 13 bases left in between. Germline CDR1 reads MNHEY; CDR2 reads SVGAGI. CDR3 loop: CASSFSGDVYNEQFF. CDR3 sequence (DNA): TGTGCCAGCAGTTTCTCGGGGGACGTCTACAATGAGCAGTTCTTC.

This clone came up once. The chain couples TRBV11-3 to TRBJ2-2, with a possible D match to TRBD1 (6 bases). Germline CDR1 is SGHNT and CDR2 is YENEEA. The V end was cut by 2 bases, the J end by 7 bases, with 8 bases between. The CDR3 contains 13 residues. CDR3 loop: CASSLLTGGELFF. As DNA, the CDR3 is TGTGCCAGCAGCTTACTGACAGGCGGGGAGCTGTTTTTT.

The chain recombines TRBV5-6 with TRBJ1-2; a weak D match, TRBD1 (6 bases). The V gene lost 7 bases and the J gene lost 4 bases, with 20 bases spanning the gap. The CDR3 extends over 15 amino acids. Germline assignment: CDR1 SGHDT and CDR2 YYEEEE. The CDR3 loop is CASAIKGGSVYGYTF. The CDR3 DNA is TGTGCCAGCGCTATCAAGGGGGGGAGTGTCTATGGCTACACCTTC.